One and the same sample provided the 5 T cell receptor beta chains below, sequenced in a study of T cells in women clearing cervical HPV infection. Clones were read by immunoSEQ multiplex PCR, and TCRdb kept only the in-frame ones, dropping some. The sample features about 26,000 clones, with 3.5% to 4% in its top ten. Sequencing was carried out using blood buffy coat. Receptors were obtained from a woman between 18 and 70 years old with a cervical HPV16 infection that either progressed to CIN3+ or cleared (not recorded which).

Comment on this clone: The DNA ends 3 residues before the CDR3 does, and the rest of the CDR3 is filled in from the germline J gene. This chain joins TRBV7-9 and TRBJ2-1; tentatively, D is TRBD2 (5 bases). V lost 5 bases and J lost 2, with 13 bases in between. The CDR3 totals 15 residues. Germline V gene lookup returns CDR1 SEHNR and CDR2 FQNEAQ (reference sequence). CDR3 bases read: TGTGCCAGCAGCCATCCGGACTGGGCCTACAATGAG. Protein: CASSHPDWAYNE. The whole CDR3 sequence is CASSHPDWAYNEQFF.

As concerns this clone: With the read ending 3 residues before the CDR3 end, the germline J gene is used to fill in that end. The chain employs TRBV19 and TRBJ2-3; the match to TRBD1 covers 7 bases. The germline V gene has CDR1 LNHDA and CDR2 SQIVND (reference sequence). The V gene end was trimmed by 9 bases and the J gene end by 1 base; junction bases not matched to a gene: 10. The CDR3 has 15 residues. The DNA read from the CDR3 is TGTGCCAGCAACAAACAGGGGTGGGGCACAGATACG. Translated: CASNKQGWGTDT. The whole CDR3 sequence is CASNKQGWGTDTQYF.

Note on this clone: A junction end diverges from the germline sequence, so it may reflect a read error. The CDR3 end lies 3 residues beyond the end of the read and is filled in from the germline J gene. This chain uses TRBV7-7 with TRBJ2-1, with a tentative D call TRBD2 (6 bases). Germline values: CDR1 SSHAT, CDR2 FNYEAQ (reference sequence). The CDR3 loop spans 15 amino acids. The CDR3: CASSLDLGGVSEQFF. The covered CDR3 bases are TGTGCTAGCAGCTTAGATCTTGGAGGGGTTAGTGAG.

The CDR3 bases that were read are TGTGCCAGTAGCCGTACAGGGGGCTGGGAGACC. This codes for CASSRTGGWET. The CDR3 in its entirety is CASSRTGGWETQYF. The chain has TRBV19 and TRBJ2-5; 9 bases map to TRBD1. The CDR3 end lies 3 residues beyond the end of the read and is filled in from the germline J gene. This CDR3 spans 14 amino acids. V trimming: 6 bases; J trimming: 5 bases; junction bases outside the gene matches: 7. Looked up from germline, CDR1 is LNHDA and CDR2 is SQIVND (reference sequence).

Details on this clone: Coverage ceases 3 residues before the CDR3 finishes, and the germline J gene fills in the end. V and J are TRBV18 and TRBJ2-4, with a weak D call TRBD1 (5 bases). CDR1 is KGHSH, CDR2 LQKENI, per germline. This CDR3 has 13 residues. CDR3 loop: CASSPDRGNGQYF. The DNA read from the CDR3 is TGTGCCAGCTCACCAGACAGAGGCAATGGT.